This T cell receptor (beta chain) was sequenced for a study of OX40 agonist ivuxolimab in advanced cancers. Study-level background: Enrolled patients in dose escalation had cancers that were hepatocellular carcinoma, melanoma, renal cell or head and neck cancer. Prior anti-PD-1, anti-PD-L1 or anti-CTLA-4 therapy did not bar entry, and about 40% had some. Partial responses occurred in Three dose-escalation patients, one with hepatocellular carcinoma and two with cutaneous melanoma.

Study-level findings and limits: At 0.1 to 3.0 mg/kg, CD4+ and CD8+ blood T cells expanded clonally by week 6.

CDR3 length equals 15 residues. Germline CDR1 reads GTSNPN; CDR2 reads SVGIG (reference sequence). The V gene end was trimmed by 1 base and the J gene end by 2 bases; junction bases not matched to a gene: 4. This table comes from immunoSEQ multiplex PCR, and its TCRdb copy is limited to in-frame clones, with some not included. The profile shows around 120,000 clones, 75% to 90% of them singletons. About this clone: Antigen: not known.

Source: CD4+ or CD8+ T cells sorted from blood, taken in a trial of the OX40 agonist ivuxolimab. This clonotype was sampled from an adult with an advanced solid tumor such as melanoma, head and neck, liver or kidney cancer. The chain employs TRBV30 and TRBJ1-4; 7 bases agree with TRBD1. The CDR3 protein is CAWSDKTGTNEKLFF. For the CDR3, the DNA is TGTGCCTGGAGTGACAAGACAGGGACTAATGAAAAACTGTTTTTT.